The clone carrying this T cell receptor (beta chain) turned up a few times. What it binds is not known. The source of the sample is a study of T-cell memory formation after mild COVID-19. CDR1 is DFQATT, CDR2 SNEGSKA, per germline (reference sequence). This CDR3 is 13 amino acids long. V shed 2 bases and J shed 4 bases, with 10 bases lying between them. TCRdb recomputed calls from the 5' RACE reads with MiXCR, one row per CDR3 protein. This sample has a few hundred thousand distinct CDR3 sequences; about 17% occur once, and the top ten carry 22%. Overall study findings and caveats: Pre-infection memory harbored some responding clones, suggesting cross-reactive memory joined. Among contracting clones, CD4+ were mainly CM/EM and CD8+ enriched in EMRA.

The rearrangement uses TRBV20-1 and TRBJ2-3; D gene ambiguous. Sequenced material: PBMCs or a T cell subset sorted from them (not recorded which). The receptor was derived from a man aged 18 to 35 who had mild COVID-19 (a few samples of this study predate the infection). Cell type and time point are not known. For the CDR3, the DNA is TGCAGTGCTAGACTGCCAGGCCCAGATACGCAGTATTTT. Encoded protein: CSARLPGPDTQYF.